One TCR beta chain is described in this entry. These data originate in a study of shared clonotypes between healthy human individuals. As for the study in general: Those who served as donors were two women and three men between the ages of 18 and 49.

The CDR3 totals 14 residues. V gave up 4 bases and J gave up 6 bases, with 15 bases separating them. The V gene's germline CDR1 is MGHDK and CDR2 SYGVNS. Profiling relied on immunoSEQ multiplex PCR, and the TCRdb table lists in-frame clones only, not all of them. The sample holds around 2,000,000 clones, roughly 91% seen once. Positive CCR7 selection of CD45RO-negative cells yielded the naive CD8 cells, and terminally differentiated effector memory CD45RA+ cells were excluded. The V and J genes are TRBV25-1 and TRBJ1-2; D remains unclear. The sequence was collected from a man between 18 and 29 years old in good health. Some clones in this sample may be carry-over from other donors' samples. The source material was naive CD8+ T cells from PBMCs. The CDR3: CASSGGSLWHGYTF. The CDR3 region has the DNA TGTGCCAGCAGTGGGGGATCTCTTTGGCATGGCTACACCTTC.